This T cell receptor (beta chain) was recorded in a study of T cell changes during pregnancy in multiple sclerosis. Produced via immunoSEQ multiplex PCR; TCRdb's table is partial and in-frame only. The table shows roughly 40,000 clones, with about 91% occurring only once. Trimming removed 3 bases from V and 8 bases from J, with 10 bases in between. From germline, CDR1 is LNHDA and CDR2 SQIVND (reference sequence). This CDR3 has 12 amino acids. Material: CD4+ T cells from peripheral blood mononuclear cells, obtained after pregnancy. The receptor was derived from a female donor in good health, enrolled as a control in a pregnancy study. This sequence joins TRBV19 and TRBJ1-2, with D unclear. The CDR3 loop is CASSMRLRGYTF. The DNA of the CDR3 is TGTGCCAGTAGTATGAGACTGAGGGGCTACACCTTC. The full variable domain, completed using reference TRBV19 and TRBJ1-2, is DGGITQSPKYLFRKEGQNVTLSCEQNLNHDAMYWYRQDPGQGLRLIYYSQIVNDFQKGDIAEGYSVSREKKESFPLTVTSAQKNPTAFYLCASSMRLRGYTFGSGTRLTVV.